This T cell receptor beta chain was found in a study of cytomegalovirus exposure and HLA in healthy donors. Across the study: An early data release held 79 million or so unique TCRs from HLA-typed donors.

Researchers ran the PCR with 60 Vbeta and 13 Jbeta primers. Method: immunoSEQ multiplex PCR; TCRdb's copy keeps in-frame clones and lacks some. Of roughly 93,000 clones detected, roughly 76% appear once; the ten largest clones hold 7% to 10%. For this clone: The antigen is unknown.

Absent from the records is this donor's CMV serostatus. Study results and limitations: Most CMV-associated TCR beta chains were later found to appear HLA-restricted. A later analysis showed that HLA-associated TCR beta chains had undergone more clonal expansion than equally common others.

The V end was cut by 1 base, the J end by 7 bases, with 7 bases between. Germline V gene data show CDR1 as LNHDA and CDR2 as SQIVND (reference sequence). The CDR3 extends over 12 amino acids. Input material: PBMCs. The rearrangement links TRBV19 to TRBJ2-5; D unresolved. This receptor was identified in a human donor in good health. The CDR3 is CASSIVTGTQYF. CDR3 in DNA: TGTGCCAGTAGTATAGTTACTGGGACCCAGTACTTC.